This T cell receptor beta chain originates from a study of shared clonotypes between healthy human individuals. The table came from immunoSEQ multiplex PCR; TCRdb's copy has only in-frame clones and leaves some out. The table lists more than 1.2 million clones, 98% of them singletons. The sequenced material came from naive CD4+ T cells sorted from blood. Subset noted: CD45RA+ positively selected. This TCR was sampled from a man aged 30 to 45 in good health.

The CDR3 protein is CASSLVGFQGQETQYF. The CDR3 DNA sequence: TGTGCCAGCAGCTTAGTAGGATTTCAGGGCCAAGAGACCCAGTACTTC. The genes are TRBV11-2 and TRBJ2-5; maybe TRBD1 (5 bases). With 1 base removed from V and 1 base from J, the gap between germline ends came to 13 bases. Germline CDR1 and CDR2: SGHAT and FQNNGV. CDR3 length: 16 residues.